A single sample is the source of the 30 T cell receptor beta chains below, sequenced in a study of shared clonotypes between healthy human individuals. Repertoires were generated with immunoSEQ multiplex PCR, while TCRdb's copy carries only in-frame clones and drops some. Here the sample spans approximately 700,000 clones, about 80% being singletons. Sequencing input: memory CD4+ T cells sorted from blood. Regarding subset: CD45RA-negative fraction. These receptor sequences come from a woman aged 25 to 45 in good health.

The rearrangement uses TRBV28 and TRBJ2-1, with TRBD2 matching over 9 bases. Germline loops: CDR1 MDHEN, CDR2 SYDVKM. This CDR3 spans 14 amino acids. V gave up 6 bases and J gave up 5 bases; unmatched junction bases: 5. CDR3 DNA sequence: TGTGCCAGCAGACCCGGACTAGCGAACAATGAGCAGTTCTTC. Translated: CASRPGLANNEQFF.

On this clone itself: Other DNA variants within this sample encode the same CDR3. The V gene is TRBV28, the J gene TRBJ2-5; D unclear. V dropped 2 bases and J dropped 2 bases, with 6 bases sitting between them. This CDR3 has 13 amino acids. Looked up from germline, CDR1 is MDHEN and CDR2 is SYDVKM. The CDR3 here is CASSLSRQETQYF. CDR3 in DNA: TGTGCCAGCAGTTTAAGCAGACAAGAGACCCAGTACTTC.

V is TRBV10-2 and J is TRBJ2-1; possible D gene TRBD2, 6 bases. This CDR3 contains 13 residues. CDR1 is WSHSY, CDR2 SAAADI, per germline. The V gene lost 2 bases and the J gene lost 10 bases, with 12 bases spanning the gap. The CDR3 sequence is CASSERRSGEQFF. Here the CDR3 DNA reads TGCGCCAGCAGTGAGAGGAGGAGCGGGGAGCAGTTCTTC.

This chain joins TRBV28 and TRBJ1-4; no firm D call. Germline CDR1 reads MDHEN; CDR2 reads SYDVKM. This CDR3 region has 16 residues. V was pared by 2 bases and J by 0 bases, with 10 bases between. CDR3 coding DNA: TGTGCCAGCAGTTTAAATCGAGGTGCAACTAATGAAAAACTGTTTTTT. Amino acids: CASSLNRGATNEKLFF. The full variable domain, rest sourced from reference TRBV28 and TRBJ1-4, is DVKVTQSSRYLVKRTGEKVFLECVQDMDHENMFWYRQDPGLGLRLIYFSYDVKMKEKGDIPEGYSVSREKKERFSLILESASTNQTSMYLCASSLNRGATNEKLFFGSGTQLSVL.

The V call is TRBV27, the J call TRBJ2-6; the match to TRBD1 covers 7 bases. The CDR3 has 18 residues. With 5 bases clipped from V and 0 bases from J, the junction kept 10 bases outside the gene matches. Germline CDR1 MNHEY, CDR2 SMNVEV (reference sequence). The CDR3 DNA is TGTGCCAGCAGTCACAGGGGAAGGCGGTACTCTGGGGCCAACGTCCTGACTTTC. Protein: CASSHRGRRYSGANVLTF.

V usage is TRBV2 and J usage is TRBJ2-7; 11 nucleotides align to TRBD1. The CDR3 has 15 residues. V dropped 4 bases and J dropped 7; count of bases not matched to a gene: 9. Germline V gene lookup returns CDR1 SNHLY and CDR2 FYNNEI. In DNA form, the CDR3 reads TGTGCCAGCAGTGGCCCCGGGACAGGGGGAAGTGAGCAGTACTTC. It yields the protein CASSGPGTGGSEQYF.

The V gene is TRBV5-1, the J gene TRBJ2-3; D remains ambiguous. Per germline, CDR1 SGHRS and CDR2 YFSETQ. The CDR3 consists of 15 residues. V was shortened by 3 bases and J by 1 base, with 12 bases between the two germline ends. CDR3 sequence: CASSSGRMGTDTQYF. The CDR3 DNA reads TGCGCCAGCAGCTCCGGACGGATGGGCACAGATACGCAGTATTTT. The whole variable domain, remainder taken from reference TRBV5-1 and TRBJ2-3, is KAGVTQTPRYLIKTRGQQVTLSCSPISGHRSVSWYQQTPGQGLQFLFEYFSETQRNKGNFPGRFSGRQFSNSRSEMNVSTLELGDSALYLCASSSGRMGTDTQYFGPGTRLTVL.

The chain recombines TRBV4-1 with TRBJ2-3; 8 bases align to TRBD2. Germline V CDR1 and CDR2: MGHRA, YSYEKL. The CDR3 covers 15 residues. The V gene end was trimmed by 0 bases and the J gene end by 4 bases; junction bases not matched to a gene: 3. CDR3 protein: CASSQEGAGADTQYF. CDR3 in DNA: TGCGCCAGCAGCCAAGAAGGAGCGGGGGCAGATACGCAGTATTTT.

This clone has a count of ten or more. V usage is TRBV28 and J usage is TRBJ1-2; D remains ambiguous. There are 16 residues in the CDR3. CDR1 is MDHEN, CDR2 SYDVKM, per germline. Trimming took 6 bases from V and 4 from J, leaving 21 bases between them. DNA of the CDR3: TGTGCCAGCAGCCCCGTCCTGGGCAGTTGGAGCTATGGCTACACCTTC. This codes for CASSPVLGSWSYGYTF.

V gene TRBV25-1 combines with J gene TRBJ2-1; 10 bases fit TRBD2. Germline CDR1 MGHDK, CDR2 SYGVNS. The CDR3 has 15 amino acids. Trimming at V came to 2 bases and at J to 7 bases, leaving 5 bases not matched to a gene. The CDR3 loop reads CASSETGLATNEQFF. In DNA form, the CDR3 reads TGTGCCAGCAGTGAAACGGGACTAGCGACTAATGAGCAGTTCTTC.

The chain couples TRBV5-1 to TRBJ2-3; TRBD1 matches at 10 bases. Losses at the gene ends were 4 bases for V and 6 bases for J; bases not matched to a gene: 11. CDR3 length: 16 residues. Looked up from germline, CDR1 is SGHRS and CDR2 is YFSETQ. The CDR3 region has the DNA TGCGCCAGCAGCACGGGACAGGGGCTATCCAGGGATACGCAGTATTTT. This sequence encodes CASSTGQGLSRDTQYF.

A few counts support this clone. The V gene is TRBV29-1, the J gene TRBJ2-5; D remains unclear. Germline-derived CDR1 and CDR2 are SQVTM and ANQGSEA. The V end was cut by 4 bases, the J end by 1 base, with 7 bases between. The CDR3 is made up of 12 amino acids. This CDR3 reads CSVGQPQETQYF. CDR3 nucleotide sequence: TGCAGCGTTGGTCAGCCCCAAGAGACCCAGTACTTC.

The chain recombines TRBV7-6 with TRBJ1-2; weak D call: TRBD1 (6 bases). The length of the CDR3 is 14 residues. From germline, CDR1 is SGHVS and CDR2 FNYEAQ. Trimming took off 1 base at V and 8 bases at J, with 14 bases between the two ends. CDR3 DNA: TGTGCCAGCAGCTTAGGGTTGGGACAAGAGGGCTACACCTTC. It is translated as CASSLGLGQEGYTF.

The CDR3, as DNA: TGCGCCAGCAGCCATGGGACTAGCGGACCTCGCACAGATACGCAGTATTTT. Its protein product is CASSHGTSGPRTDTQYF. The rearrangement links TRBV5-1 to TRBJ2-3; TRBD2 matches at 11 bases. Trimming cost V 4 bases and J 1 base; bases outside gene matches: 8. The V gene's germline CDR1 is SGHRS and CDR2 YFSETQ. There are 17 residues in the CDR3.

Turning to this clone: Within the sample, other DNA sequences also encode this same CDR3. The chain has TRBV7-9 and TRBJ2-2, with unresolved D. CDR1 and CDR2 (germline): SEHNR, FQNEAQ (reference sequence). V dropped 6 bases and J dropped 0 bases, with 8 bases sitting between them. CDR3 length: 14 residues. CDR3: CASSLTANTGELFF. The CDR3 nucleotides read TGTGCCAGCAGTTTAACAGCGAACACCGGGGAGCTGTTTTTT. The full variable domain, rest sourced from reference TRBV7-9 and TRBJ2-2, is DTGVSQNPRHKITKRGQNVTFRCDPISEHNRLYWYRQTLGQGPEFLTYFQNEAQLEKSRLLSDRFSAERPKGSFSTLEIQRTEQGDSAMYLCASSLTANTGELFFGEGSRLTVL.

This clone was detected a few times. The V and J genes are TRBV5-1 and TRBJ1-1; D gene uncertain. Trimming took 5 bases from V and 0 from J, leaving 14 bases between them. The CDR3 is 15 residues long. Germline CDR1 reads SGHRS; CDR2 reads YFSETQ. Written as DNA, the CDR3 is TGCGCCAGCAGGCTTGGCGCCAACCTGAACACTGAAGCTTTCTTT. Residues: CASRLGANLNTEAFF.

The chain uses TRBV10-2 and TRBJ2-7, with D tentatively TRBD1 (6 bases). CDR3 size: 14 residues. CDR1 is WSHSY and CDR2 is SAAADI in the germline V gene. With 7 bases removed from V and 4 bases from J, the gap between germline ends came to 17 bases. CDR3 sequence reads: CASKGVWGTYEQYF. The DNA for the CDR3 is TGCGCCAGCAAGGGGGTATGGGGGACATACGAGCAGTACTTC.

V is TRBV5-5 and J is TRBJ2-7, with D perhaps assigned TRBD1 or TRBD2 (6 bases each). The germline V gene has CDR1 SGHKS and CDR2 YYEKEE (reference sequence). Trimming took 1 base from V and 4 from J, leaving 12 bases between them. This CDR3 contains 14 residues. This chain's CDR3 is CASSLWGADYEQYF. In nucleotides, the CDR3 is TGTGCCAGCAGCTTGTGGGGGGCGGATTACGAGCAGTACTTC.

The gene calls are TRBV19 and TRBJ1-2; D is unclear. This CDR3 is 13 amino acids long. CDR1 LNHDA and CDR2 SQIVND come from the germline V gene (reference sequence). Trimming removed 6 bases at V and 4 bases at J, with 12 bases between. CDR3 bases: TGTGCCAGTAGAACATCAGAGCGCTATGGCTACACCTTC. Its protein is CASRTSERYGYTF. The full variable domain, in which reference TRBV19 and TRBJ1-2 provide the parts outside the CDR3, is DGGITQSPKYLFRKEGQNVTLSCEQNLNHDAMYWYRQDPGQGLRLIYYSQIVNDFQKGDIAEGYSVSREKKESFPLTVTSAQKNPTAFYLCASRTSERYGYTFGSGTRLTVV.

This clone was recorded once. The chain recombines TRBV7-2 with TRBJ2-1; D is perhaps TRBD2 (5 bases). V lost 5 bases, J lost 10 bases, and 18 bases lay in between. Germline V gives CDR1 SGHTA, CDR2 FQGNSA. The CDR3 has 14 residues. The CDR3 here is CASSRQALPGEQFF. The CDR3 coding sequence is TGTGCCAGCAGCCGCCAAGCACTACCGGGAGAGCAGTTCTTC.

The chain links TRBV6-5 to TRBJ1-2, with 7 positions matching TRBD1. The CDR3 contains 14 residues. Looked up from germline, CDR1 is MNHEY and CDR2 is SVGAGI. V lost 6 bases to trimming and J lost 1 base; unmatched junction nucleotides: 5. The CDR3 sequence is CASSQGGGNYGYTF. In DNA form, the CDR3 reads TGTGCCAGCAGCCAGGGGGGGGGTAACTATGGCTACACCTTC.

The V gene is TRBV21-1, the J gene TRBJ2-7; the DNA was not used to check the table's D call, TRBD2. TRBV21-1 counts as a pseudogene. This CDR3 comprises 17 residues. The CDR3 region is CASSKGVGAGGPSEQYF. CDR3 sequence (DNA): TGTGCCAGCAGCAAAGGAGTGGGGGCGGGAGGGCCCTCCGAGCAGTACTTC.

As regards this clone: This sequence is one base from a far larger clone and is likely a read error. The CDR3 here is CASSIPGSQSYKQYF. CDR3 coding DNA: TGTGCCAGCAGCATTCCTGGGTCGCAATCCTACAAGCAGTACTTC. V and J are TRBV11-2 and TRBJ2-7; D is ambiguous. The CDR3 extends over 15 amino acids. Germline CDR1 and CDR2: SGHAT and FQNNGV. Full variable domain (rest looked up from reference TRBV11-2 and TRBJ2-7): EAGVAQSPRYKIIEKRQSVAFWCNPISGHATLYWYQQILGQGPKLLIQFQNNGVVDDSQLPKDRFSAERLKGVDSTLKIQPAKLEDSAVYLCASSIPGSQSYKQYFGPGTRLTVT.

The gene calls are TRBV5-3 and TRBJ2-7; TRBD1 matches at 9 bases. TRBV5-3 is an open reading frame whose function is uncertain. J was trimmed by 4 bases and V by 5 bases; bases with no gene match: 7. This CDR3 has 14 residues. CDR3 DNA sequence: TGTGCCAGAAGGGCCGGGACAGGGTTATACGAGCAGTACTTC. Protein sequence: CARRAGTGLYEQYF.

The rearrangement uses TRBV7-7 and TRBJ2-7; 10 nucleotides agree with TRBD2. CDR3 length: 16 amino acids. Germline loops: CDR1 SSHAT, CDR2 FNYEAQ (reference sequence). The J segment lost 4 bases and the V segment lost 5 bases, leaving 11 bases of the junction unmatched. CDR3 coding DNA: TGTGCCAGCAGCCCGGCCTCGGGACTAGCGTTTTACGAGCAGTACTTC. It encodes CASSPASGLAFYEQYF. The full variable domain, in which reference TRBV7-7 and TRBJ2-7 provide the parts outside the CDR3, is GAGVSQSPRYKVTKRGQDVTLRCDPISSHATLYWYQQALGQGPEFLTYFNYEAQPDKSGLPSDRFSAERPEGSISTLTIQRTEQRDSAMYRCASSPASGLAFYEQYFGPGTRLTVT.

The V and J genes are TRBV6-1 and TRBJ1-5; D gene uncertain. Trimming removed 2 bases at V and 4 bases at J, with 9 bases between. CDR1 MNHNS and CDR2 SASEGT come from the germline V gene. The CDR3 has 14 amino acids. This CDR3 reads CASSETGGNQPQHF. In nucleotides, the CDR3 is TGTGCCAGCAGTGAAACGGGAGGTAATCAGCCCCAGCATTTT.

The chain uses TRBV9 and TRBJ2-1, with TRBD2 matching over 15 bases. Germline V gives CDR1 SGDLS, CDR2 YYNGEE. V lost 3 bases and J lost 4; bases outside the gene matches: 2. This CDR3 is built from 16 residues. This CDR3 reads CASSGGLAGGYNEQFF. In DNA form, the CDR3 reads TGTGCCAGCAGCGGTGGACTAGCGGGAGGGTACAATGAGCAGTTCTTC.

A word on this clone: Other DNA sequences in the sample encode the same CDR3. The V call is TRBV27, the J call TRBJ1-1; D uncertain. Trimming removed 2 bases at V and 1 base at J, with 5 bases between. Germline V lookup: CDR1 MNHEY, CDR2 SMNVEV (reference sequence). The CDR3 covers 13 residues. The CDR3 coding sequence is TGTGCCAGCAGTTTACAGGCGAACACTGAAGCTTTCTTT. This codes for CASSLQANTEAFF.

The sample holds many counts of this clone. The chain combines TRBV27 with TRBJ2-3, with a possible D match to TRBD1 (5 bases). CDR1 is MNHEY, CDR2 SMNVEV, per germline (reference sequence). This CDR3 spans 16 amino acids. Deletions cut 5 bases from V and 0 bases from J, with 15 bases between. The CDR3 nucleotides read TGTGCCAGCAGTCGTTCCCAGGGTCTTAGCACAGATACGCAGTATTTT. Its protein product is CASSRSQGLSTDTQYF.

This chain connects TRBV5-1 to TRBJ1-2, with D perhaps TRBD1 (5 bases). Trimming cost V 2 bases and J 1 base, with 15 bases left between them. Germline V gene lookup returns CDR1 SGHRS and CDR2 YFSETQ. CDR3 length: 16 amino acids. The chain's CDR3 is CASSLGAGSGNYGYTF. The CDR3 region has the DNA TGCGCCAGCAGCTTAGGGGCAGGGAGTGGTAACTATGGCTACACCTTC.